The 23 T cell receptor beta chains below were found in one sample sequenced in a study of regulatory T cells in long-lasting Graves disease. Time point described: persistent/refractory GD, antithyroid drugs over 5 years with positive TRAb. Following extraction of RNA from PBMCs, that RNA was used to make the TCR library. Arm-PCR of CDR3 regions and iRepertoire HTBI primers were used to build TCR beta libraries. TCRdb reprocessed the multiplex PCR reads via MiXCR and lists one record per CDR3 protein. Among about 450,000 distinct CDR3 sequences listed, around 22% were seen once. Here the sequenced sample was peripheral blood mononuclear cells (PBMCs), taken when the disease was refractory, from a patient treated with antithyroid drugs. The receptors were gathered from a female donor with Graves disease.

The J gene is TRBJ1-1, the V gene TRBV10-3; maybe TRBD1 (6 bases). There are 13 residues in the CDR3. V was trimmed by 6 bases and J by 0 bases, leaving 8 bases between them. Germline lookup yields CDR1 ENHRY and CDR2 SYGVKD. The CDR3, as DNA: TGTGCCATCAGAACAGGGATGAACACTGAAGCTTTCTTT. It encodes CAIRTGMNTEAFF.

The genes are TRBV14 and TRBJ1-1; 8 bases fit TRBD1. The length of the CDR3 is 17 residues. Germline assignment: CDR1 SGHDN and CDR2 FVKESK. Losses at the gene ends were 1 base for V and 3 bases for J; bases not matched to a gene: 10. CDR3 loop: CASSQGWGQADDTEAFF. In nucleotides, the CDR3 is TGTGCCAGCAGCCAAGGGTGGGGACAGGCTGATGACACTGAAGCTTTCTTT. The full variable domain, completed using reference TRBV14 and TRBJ1-1, is EAGVTQFPSHSVIEKGQTVTLRCDPISGHDNLYWYRRVMGKEIKFLLHFVKESKQDESGMPNNRFLAERTGGTYSTLKVQPAELEDSGVYFCASSQGWGQADDTEAFFGQGTRLTVV.

This clonotype appeared many times. The chain uses TRBV6-1 and TRBJ1-5; possible D gene TRBD1, 6 bases. Trimming removed 2 bases from V and 3 bases from J, with 8 bases in between. Germline values: CDR1 MNHNS, CDR2 SASEGT. This CDR3 spans 14 amino acids. The CDR3 DNA is TGTGCCAGCAGTGAAAACAGGGTCAATCAGCCCCAGCATTTT. Translating gives CASSENRVNQPQHF.

This clonotype appeared a few times. This chain joins TRBV5-1 and TRBJ1-2; tentatively, D is TRBD1 (5 bases). Trimming removed 0 bases from V and 4 bases from J, with 13 bases in between. The CDR3 spans 15 residues. From germline, CDR1 is SGHRS and CDR2 YFSETQ. The CDR3 DNA is TGCGCCAGCAGCTTGGAGACGGGACGAGGCTATGGCTACACCTTC. This encodes CASSLETGRGYGYTF. Drawing the rest from reference TRBV5-1 and TRBJ1-2, the complete variable domain is KAGVTQTPRYLIKTRGQQVTLSCSPISGHRSVSWYQQTPGQGLQFLFEYFSETQRNKGNFPGRFSGRQFSNSRSEMNVSTLELGDSALYLCASSLETGRGYGYTFGSGTRLTVV.

The rearrangement uses TRBV7-2 and TRBJ1-4; the D gene is possibly TRBD1 (6 bases). Trimming took 5 bases from V and 3 from J, leaving 10 bases between them. The CDR3 is 14 amino acids. Germline V CDR1 and CDR2: SGHTA, FQGNSA. This chain's CDR3 is CASSPGVPNEKLFF. CDR3 nucleotide sequence: TGTGCCAGCAGCCCAGGGGTCCCTAATGAAAAACTGTTTTTT.

This clonotype was seen only a few times. The rearrangement uses TRBV29-1 and TRBJ2-7, with TRBD1 as a possible D gene (6 bases). The V end lost 6 bases, the J end lost 0 bases, and 12 bases lay between the germline ends. The CDR3 sequence is 13 residues long. Germline values: CDR1 SQVTM, CDR2 ANQGSEA. CDR3 in amino acids: CSVGRGSSYEQYF. The CDR3 region has the DNA TGCAGCGTCGGCAGGGGTTCCTCCTACGAGCAGTACTTC.

The rearrangement joins TRBV19 to TRBJ2-5; D is uncertain. The V end lost 4 bases, the J end lost 5 bases, and 17 bases lay between the germline ends. Germline V gives CDR1 LNHDA, CDR2 SQIVND (reference sequence). The CDR3 is 15 amino acids. The DNA of the CDR3 is TGTGCCAGTAGTAGTAACGAAGGGATCTGGGAGACCCAGTACTTC. Its protein product is CASSSNEGIWETQYF. Full variable domain (rest looked up from reference TRBV19 and TRBJ2-5): DGGITQSPKYLFRKEGQNVTLSCEQNLNHDAMYWYRQDPGQGLRLIYYSQIVNDFQKGDIAEGYSVSREKKESFPLTVTSAQKNPTAFYLCASSSNEGIWETQYFGPGTRLLVL.

This clonotype has at least ten counts. The chain employs TRBV2 and TRBJ1-1; tentative D call: TRBD1 (5 bases). The V end lost 8 bases, the J end lost 11 bases, and 21 bases lay between the germline ends. CDR1 and CDR2 from the germline V gene are SNHLY and FYNNEI. This CDR3 is 13 amino acids long. DNA of the CDR3: TGTGCCAGCCCGGGACCGCTGTCGGATGATGCTTTCTTT. It encodes CASPGPLSDDAFF.

This clonotype showed up many times. This rearrangement joins TRBV5-1 to TRBJ1-4; no definite D call. V was cut by 4 bases and J by 0 bases, with 10 bases left in between. The CDR3 consists of 15 residues. The V gene's germline CDR1 is SGHRS and CDR2 YFSETQ. The CDR3 bases are TGCGCCAGCAGCCCCTCAGACGCAACTAATGAAAAACTGTTTTTT. Amino acids: CASSPSDATNEKLFF.

Many counts were recorded for this clonotype. The chain is built from TRBV12-3 or TRBV12-4 and TRBJ1-4; D not resolved. The CDR3 runs 14 residues. The germline V and J ends were trimmed by 3 bases and 7 bases, with 12 bases remaining between them. Here the CDR3 DNA reads TGTGCCAGCAGTTTGGGGATAGTCGGTGAAAAACTGTTTTTT. Translated, it gives CASSLGIVGEKLFF.

This clonotype was seen at least ten times. The V gene is TRBV28, the J gene TRBJ2-5; weak D call: TRBD2 (6 bases). In germline, CDR1 is MDHEN, CDR2 SYDVKM. V was pared by 6 bases and J by 4 bases, with 15 bases between. This CDR3 spans 14 amino acids. The DNA of the CDR3 is TGTGCCAGCAGGAGGCGGGAACGGGTAGAGACCCAGTACTTC. Protein sequence: CASRRRERVETQYF.

V is TRBV29-1 and J is TRBJ2-4; maybe TRBD1 (5 bases). V was pared by 2 bases and J by 7 bases, with 9 bases between. The CDR3 is 12 residues long. The germline CDR1 and CDR2 sequences are SQVTM and ANQGSEA. This chain's CDR3 is CSVESGWNIQYF. CDR3 DNA: TGCAGCGTTGAATCAGGGTGGAACATTCAGTACTTC.

The chain combines TRBV15 with TRBJ2-7, with D unclear. The CDR3 covers 15 residues. The V end was cut by 0 bases, the J end by 6 bases, with 15 bases between. Germline V gives CDR1 LNHNV, CDR2 YYDKDF (reference sequence). The CDR3 sequence: CATSRDNSDFREQYF. For the CDR3, the DNA is TGTGCCACCAGCAGAGATAACTCCGATTTCCGCGAGCAGTACTTC.

This clonotype has a count of ten or more. V is TRBV9 and J is TRBJ2-5; TRBD2 matches 9 bases. This CDR3 is built from 19 residues. V was clipped by 0 bases and J by 3 bases; unmatched bases: 15. CDR1 is SGDLS, CDR2 YYNGEE, per germline. The CDR3 DNA is TGTGCCAGCAGCGTAGAAGATCTGGGAGCGGGAGGCCTCGAAGAGACCCAGTACTTC. It translates to CASSVEDLGAGGLEETQYF.

On this clonotype: The junction differs from germline at one of its ends, possibly a read error. J is TRBJ2-5 and V is TRBV7-3; D might be TRBD1 or TRBD2, each matching 5 bases. This CDR3 spans 12 amino acids. Germline CDR1 is SGHTA and CDR2 is FQGTGA. In DNA, the CDR3 is TGTGCCAGCAGCTTAACAGGGGAGACCAAGTACTTC. It encodes CASSLTGETKYF.

The DNA for the CDR3 is TGTGCCAGTAAAAGGGAGATGAACACTGAAGCTTTCTTT. Translated: CASKREMNTEAFF. The chain has TRBV19 and TRBJ1-1, with D unclear. Per the germline V gene, CDR1 is LNHDA and CDR2 is SQIVND (reference sequence). V was pared by 7 bases and J by 0 bases, with 9 bases between. This CDR3 spans 13 amino acids.

The V call is TRBV11-3, the J call TRBJ2-1; 9 bases agree with TRBD1. V lost 5 bases to trimming and J lost 6 bases; unmatched junction nucleotides: 2. CDR1 and CDR2 (germline): SGHNT, YENEEA. The CDR3 has 13 amino acids. CDR3: CASSQGQGNEQFF. As DNA, the CDR3 is TGTGCCAGCAGCCAGGGACAGGGCAATGAGCAGTTCTTC.

CDR3 nucleotides: TGTGCCAGCAGACCGACTAGCGGGAGCGCCTACGAGCAGTACTTC. The encoded protein is CASRPTSGSAYEQYF. The chain joins TRBV6-1 to TRBJ2-7, with TRBD2 identical over 12 bases. This CDR3 has 15 amino acids. With 6 bases clipped from V and 2 bases from J, the junction kept 5 bases outside the gene matches. Germline assignment: CDR1 MNHNS and CDR2 SASEGT.

The chain combines TRBV25-1 with TRBJ1-2; the D is unclear. Germline V gene data show CDR1 as MGHDK and CDR2 as SYGVNS. V lost 3 bases and J 8 bases, leaving 13 bases between the germline ends. The CDR3 consists of 13 residues. CDR3 sequence (DNA): TGTGCCAGCAGTGATAACCCGTTGGGAGGCTACACCTTC. Protein: CASSDNPLGGYTF.

The V gene is TRBV7-8, the J gene TRBJ1-5; 7 positions agree with TRBD1. There are 18 residues in the CDR3. V lost 8 bases and J lost 3; bases outside the gene matches: 19. Germline V gives CDR1 SGHVS, CDR2 FQNEAQ. In nucleotides, the CDR3 is TGTGCCAGCGGAACTTTTGGTGGACAGGCCCAGTACAATCAGCCCCAGCATTTT. Protein: CASGTFGGQAQYNQPQHF.

This clonotype showed up many times. V is TRBV28 and J is TRBJ2-4; D is perhaps TRBD2 (5 bases). Germline CDR1 MDHEN, CDR2 SYDVKM. The CDR3 runs 15 residues. Between the trimmed V and J ends, which lost 2 bases and 11 bases, there was a span of 19 bases. The CDR3 reads CASSLGGPPAFVQYF. The CDR3 nucleotides are TGTGCCAGCAGTTTAGGAGGACCGCCGGCCTTTGTTCAGTACTTC.

In this sample, this clonotype turned up many times. This chain joins TRBV2 and TRBJ2-5; possibly TRBD1 or TRBD2 for D (5 bases each). Trimming took 6 bases from V and 5 from J, leaving 19 bases between them. Germline assignment: CDR1 SNHLY and CDR2 FYNNEI. The CDR3 has 15 residues. The CDR3 spells CASRKGTLGRETQYF. The CDR3 DNA follows: TGTGCCAGCAGGAAAGGGACGTTAGGAAGGGAGACCCAGTACTTC.

In this sample, this clonotype turned up many times. This rearrangement joins TRBV28 to TRBJ2-7; tentatively, D is TRBD2 (5 bases). Trimming stripped 1 base from V and 6 bases from J, with 7 bases between. The germline V gene has CDR1 MDHEN and CDR2 SYDVKM. The CDR3 is made up of 12 amino acids. DNA of the CDR3: TGTGCCAGCAGTTTATCGGGGAGCGAGCAGTACTTC. Translated, it gives CASSLSGSEQYF.